The clone carrying this T cell receptor (beta chain) showed up just once. As yet, its antigen is unknown. This specimen belongs to a study of cytotoxic CD8 clonotypes in ibrutinib-treated CLL. Study-wide context: On average, each sample had some 250,000 productive templates and more than 75,000 productive rearrangements. Study-wide findings and caveats: Baseline values of clonality outstripped age-matched healthy donors and followed circulating CD8+ T-cell counts. Once treatment began, public clonotypes, which were uncommon, contracted or stayed stable.

Approximately 2.2 micrograms of genomic DNA from cryopreserved PBMCs went into TCR beta libraries. With 6 bases removed from V and 1 base from J, the gap between germline ends came to 12 bases. In germline, CDR1 is MNHEY, CDR2 SMNVEV (reference sequence). The CDR3 is made up of 15 amino acids. The data were produced by immunoSEQ multiplex PCR, yet TCRdb's version contains in-frame clones alone and is incomplete. The table includes about 160,000 clones, about four fifths detected once. The chain uses TRBV27 and TRBJ2-2; unclear D gene. Sequenced material: PBMCs, taken after 12 months of ibrutinib treatment. The receptor was derived from a human donor with chronic lymphocytic leukemia. The DNA for the CDR3 is TGTGCCAGCAGCCCAATTTACCTGAACACCGGGGAGCTGTTTTTT. It is translated as CASSPIYLNTGELFF.